Following are 32 T cell receptor beta chains from one sample sequenced in a study of breast tumors, draining lymph nodes, adjacent tissues. MiXCR was run by TCRdb on the multiplex PCR reads, yielding one entry per CDR3 protein. The profile shows about 100,000 distinct CDR3 sequences, around 20% of them singletons. Axillary draining lymph nodes of breast cancer patients supplied the node samples. The sample was axillary lymph node tissue. All receptors come from a female donor with breast cancer. Some clones in this sample may be carry-over from other donors' samples.

This clonotype was seen repeatedly, ten times or more. The rearrangement uses TRBV24-1 and TRBJ2-2; 13 bases line up with TRBD2. Trimming took 9 bases from V and 1 from J; bases not matched to a gene: 13. This CDR3 spans 19 amino acids. Germline V gene data show CDR1 as KGHDR and CDR2 as SFDVKD. The CDR3 sequence: CATAGPTSGGTRNTGELFF. As DNA, the CDR3 is TGTGCCACCGCTGGCCCGACTAGCGGGGGGACGCGGAACACCGGGGAGCTGTTTTTT.

Concerning this clonotype itself: A much larger clone differs from this one at a single base, so this may be a read error. Here the CDR3 DNA reads TGTACCAGCAGCCAAGGGGGGGGCGCAGAGACCCAGTACTTC. Amino acid sequence: CTSSQGGGAETQYF. The chain joins TRBV5-6 to TRBJ2-5; a weak D match, TRBD2 (7 bases). The germline gives CDR1 SGHDT, CDR2 YYEEEE. This CDR3 has 14 amino acids.

CDR3 in DNA: TGTGCCAGCAGTTTGGGGGGGAACAGCCCCTACAATGAGCAGTTCTTC. Its translation: CASSLGGNSPYNEQFF. The rearrangement uses TRBV12-3 or TRBV12-4 and TRBJ2-1; TRBD2 matches at 7 bases. V lost 3 bases and J lost 2; bases outside the gene matches: 7. CDR3 length: 16 residues.

This clonotype has a count of ten or more. This sequence joins TRBV3-1 and TRBJ1-4; D is unresolved. This CDR3 is built from 14 residues. With 4 bases removed from V and 8 bases from J, the gap between germline ends came to 14 bases. The germline CDR1 and CDR2 sequences are LGHDT and YNNKEL (reference sequence). CDR3 protein: CASSPTPLGEKLFF. CDR3 DNA: TGTGCCAGCAGCCCGACTCCTCTCGGGGAAAAACTGTTTTTT.

This chain joins TRBV2 and TRBJ2-7, with D unclear. V was pared by 0 bases and J by 2 bases, with 11 bases between. Germline V gives CDR1 SNHLY, CDR2 FYNNEI. The CDR3 length is 15 residues. The CDR3 DNA reads as TGTGCCAGCAGTGAAGCGCTTGGGCAGGCCTACGAGCAGTACTTC. Encoded protein: CASSEALGQAYEQYF. Supplemented by reference TRBV2 and TRBJ2-7, the full variable domain reads EPEVTQTPSHQVTQMGQEVILRCVPISNHLYFYWYRQILGQKVEFLVSFYNNEISEKSEIFDDQFSVERPDGSNFTLKIRSTKLEDSAMYFCASSEALGQAYEQYFGPGTRLTVT.

This clonotype has a count of ten or more. The V gene is TRBV4-1, the J gene TRBJ2-1; TRBD1 aligns across 9 bases. Germline CDR1 reads MGHRA; CDR2 reads YSYEKL. CDR3 length equals 18 residues. V shed 2 bases, J shed 8 bases, and the junction held 16 bases outside the gene matches. The CDR3: CASSQYRLTGTGIYEQFF. CDR3 DNA sequence: TGCGCCAGCAGCCAATATAGATTAACCGGGACAGGGATTTATGAGCAGTTCTTC.

This clonotype was picked up many times. The chain couples TRBV20-1 to TRBJ2-3; the match to TRBD2 covers 10 bases. The V and J ends lost 3 bases and 3 bases, in that order; junction bases with no gene match: 6. The CDR3 contains 15 residues. Germline assignment: CDR1 DFQATT and CDR2 SNEGSKA (reference sequence). CDR3 in DNA: TGCAGTGCTAGGGCCCTAGCGGGGGTAACAGATACGCAGTATTTT. Translation: CSARALAGVTDTQYF.

The chain carries TRBV28 and TRBJ2-3, with D maybe TRBD1 (6 bases). This CDR3 comprises 14 residues. The V gene lost 5 bases and the J gene lost 5 bases, with 14 bases spanning the gap. Germline V CDR1 and CDR2: MDHEN, SYDVKM. CDR3 in DNA: TGTGCCAGCAGTCCTCCTCAGGGGCAAGATACGCAGTATTTT. Translation gives CASSPPQGQDTQYF.

CDR3 residues: CASSAGSRSPLHF. The CDR3 DNA reads TGTGCCAGCAGCGCAGGGAGTCGTTCACCCCTCCACTTT. The chain joins TRBV9 to TRBJ1-6; D perhaps matches TRBD1 (5 bases). This CDR3 has 13 amino acids. Trimming removed 3 bases from V and 9 bases from J, with 10 bases in between. Germline assignment: CDR1 SGDLS and CDR2 YYNGEE.

The chain employs TRBV20-1 and TRBJ1-1; D uncertain. CDR1 and CDR2 from the germline V gene are DFQATT and SNEGSKA (reference sequence). The CDR3 extends over 14 amino acids. V lost 0 bases and J 6 bases, leaving 14 bases between the germline ends. CDR3 coding DNA: TGCAGTGCTAGAGATTGGGGTTTAAGGTCTGAAGCTTTCTTT. Residues: CSARDWGLRSEAFF.

This clonotype has just a few counts. The V and J genes are TRBV20-1 and TRBJ2-2; D gene ambiguous. CDR3 length: 13 residues. Germline lookup yields CDR1 DFQATT and CDR2 SNEGSKA (reference sequence). V was pared by 1 base and J by 5 bases, with 8 bases between. The CDR3 region is CSARAGLTGELFF. The CDR3 nucleotides read TGCAGTGCTAGAGCGGGTCTGACCGGGGAGCTGTTTTTT.

There are many counts of this clonotype. The genes are TRBV9 and TRBJ2-3; 8 nucleotides line up with TRBD1. The CDR3 extends over 15 amino acids. The V segment lost 2 bases and the J segment 2 bases; nucleotides outside the gene matches: 4. Germline V gives CDR1 SGDLS, CDR2 YYNGEE. The CDR3 coding sequence is TGTGCCAGCAGCGTCAGGGGGCAGGCCACAGATACGCAGTATTTT. Residues: CASSVRGQATDTQYF.

As regards this clonotype: The junction differs from germline at one of its ends, possibly a read error. The CDR3 nucleotides are TGTGCCAGCAGCTTACTAAATGAGCAGCTCTTC. Amino acid sequence: CASSLLNEQLF. The rearrangement joins TRBV11-2 to TRBJ2-1; D not resolved. The V gene's germline CDR1 is SGHAT and CDR2 FQNNGV. The CDR3 spans 11 residues.

This clonotype was picked up many times. V is TRBV11-2 and J is TRBJ1-6, with no clear D. Per the germline V gene, CDR1 is SGHAT and CDR2 is FQNNGV. CDR3 length: 15 amino acids. Between the trimmed V and J ends, which lost 0 bases and 10 bases, there was a span of 13 bases. CDR3 DNA sequence: TGTGCCAGCAGCTTAGATCTCGAGAGGGTGTCACCCCTCCACTTT. This translates into CASSLDLERVSPLHF.

This clonotype appeared many times. The chain recombines TRBV24-1 with TRBJ1-5, with 9 bases fitting TRBD1. V shed 1 base and J 7 bases; nucleotides not matched to a gene: 10. CDR1 and CDR2 (germline): KGHDR, SFDVKD. This CDR3 has 17 amino acids. CDR3 DNA: TGTGCCACCAGTGATTTTAGGGACAGGGAAAGGGAACAGCCCCAGCATTTT. It encodes CATSDFRDREREQPQHF.

This clonotype turned up a few times. The J gene is TRBJ2-1, the V gene TRBV6-1; 11 positions agree with TRBD2. Germline-derived CDR1 and CDR2 are MNHNS and SASEGT. The CDR3 runs to 15 residues. The V segment lost 3 bases and the J segment 9 bases; nucleotides outside the gene matches: 7. The CDR3 reads CASSETSGARGEQFF. The CDR3 nucleotides read TGTGCCAGCAGTGAGACTAGCGGGGCCCGGGGTGAGCAGTTCTTC.

There are many counts of this clonotype. The chain employs TRBV28 and TRBJ2-7, with TRBD2 identical over 8 bases. The CDR3 has 13 residues. Looked up from germline, CDR1 is MDHEN and CDR2 is SYDVKM. The V and J ends lost 4 bases and 3 bases, in that order; junction bases with no gene match: 2. CDR3 protein: CASSSGGLYEQYF. DNA of the CDR3: TGTGCCAGCAGTTCGGGAGGGCTCTACGAGCAGTACTTC.

This clonotype appeared many times. The chain combines TRBV27 with TRBJ1-5; D perhaps matches TRBD1 (6 bases). The CDR3 is made up of 15 amino acids. Trimming cost V 6 bases and J 7 bases, with 19 bases left between them. Germline V gives CDR1 MNHEY, CDR2 SMNVEV (reference sequence). The CDR3 protein is CASSSLRGGVQPQHF. The CDR3 DNA reads as TGTGCCAGCAGCAGTTTAAGGGGGGGGGTCCAGCCCCAGCATTTT.

This clonotype was found many times. V usage is TRBV7-3 and J usage is TRBJ2-3, with D maybe TRBD1 (5 bases). The CDR3 runs to 14 residues. Germline CDR1 is SGHTA and CDR2 is FQGTGA. Trimming took off 7 bases at V and 2 bases at J, with 13 bases between the two ends. The CDR3 loop reads CASTLGANTDTQYF. In DNA form, the CDR3 reads TGTGCCAGCACCCTAGGGGCAAACACAGATACGCAGTATTTT.

The CDR3 reads CASSRKGLAGGGTDTQYF. In DNA form, the CDR3 reads TGTGCCAGCAGTCGAAAGGGACTAGCGGGAGGAGGCACAGATACGCAGTATTTT. The chain uses TRBV28 and TRBJ2-3; TRBD2 matches 15 bases. Germline CDR1 MDHEN, CDR2 SYDVKM. The CDR3 covers 18 residues. V gave up 5 bases and J gave up 1 base; unmatched junction bases: 7.

The CDR3 sequence: CASGPRDTEAFF. Written as DNA, the CDR3 is TGTGCTAGTGGTCCAAGGGATACTGAAGCTTTCTTT. The genes are TRBV12-5 and TRBJ1-1; D is unresolved. Trimming stripped 5 bases from V and 5 bases from J, with 9 bases between. The CDR3 has 12 residues. In germline, CDR1 is LGHNT, CDR2 FRNRAP. Variable domain in full (rest from reference TRBV12-5 and TRBJ1-1): DARVTQTPRHKVTEMGQEVTMRCQPILGHNTVFWYRQTMMQGLELLAYFRNRAPLDDSGMPKDRFSAEMPDATLATLKIQPSEPRDSAVYFCASGPRDTEAFFGQGTRLTVV.

This clonotype was detected a few times. The chain employs TRBV3-1 and TRBJ2-3, with D unresolved. Deletions cut 2 bases from V and 3 bases from J, with 3 bases between. Germline V lookup: CDR1 LGHDT, CDR2 YNNKEL (reference sequence). The CDR3 is 12 amino acids. CDR3 nucleotide sequence: TGTGCCAGCAGCCAACCTACAGATACGCAGTATTTT. Residues: CASSQPTDTQYF.

Many counts were recorded for this clonotype. The rearrangement joins TRBV5-1 to TRBJ2-3; 11 bases match TRBD2. The germline CDR1 and CDR2 sequences are SGHRS and YFSETQ. The CDR3 is 16 residues long. V lost 0 bases to trimming and J lost 2 bases; unmatched junction nucleotides: 2. CDR3 residues: CASSLALAGATDTQYF. In nucleotides, the CDR3 is TGCGCCAGCAGCTTGGCACTAGCGGGGGCCACAGATACGCAGTATTTT.

This clonotype was seen ten or more times. This rearrangement joins TRBV28 to TRBJ1-6, with no clear D. The CDR3 runs 12 residues. Germline values: CDR1 MDHEN, CDR2 SYDVKM. Trimming pared 2 bases from V and 10 bases from J, leaving 6 bases between. The CDR3 protein is CASSLNGSPLHF. CDR3 nucleotide sequence: TGTGCCAGCAGTTTAAATGGGTCACCCCTCCACTTT. Complete variable domain (other parts from reference TRBV28 and TRBJ1-6): DVKVTQSSRYLVKRTGEKVFLECVQDMDHENMFWYRQDPGLGLRLIYFSYDVKMKEKGDIPEGYSVSREKKERFSLILESASTNQTSMYLCASSLNGSPLHFGNGTRLTVT.

As concerns this clonotype: Possible read error: a much larger clone is one base away. V is TRBV5-4 and J is TRBJ2-1; TRBD2 matches at 8 bases. After removal of 3 bases from V and 5 bases from J, the junction contained 7 bases not matched to a gene. Germline values: CDR1 SGHNT, CDR2 YYREEE (reference sequence). There are 15 residues in the CDR3. DNA for the CDR3: TGTGCCAGCAGCTCGGCAGGCGGGGGGAACAATGAGCAGTTCTTC. It is translated as CASSSAGGGNNEQFF.

This clonotype was detected ten times or more. The chain uses TRBV9 and TRBJ2-3, with 9 bases aligning to TRBD2. Germline-derived CDR1 and CDR2 are SGDLS and YYNGEE. V trimming: 0 bases; J trimming: 2 bases; junction bases outside the gene matches: 4. This CDR3 has 16 residues. The CDR3 region is CASSVEAGGFTDTQYF. The CDR3 nucleotides read TGTGCCAGCAGCGTAGAGGCGGGGGGGTTCACAGATACGCAGTATTTT.

V and J are TRBV6-5 and TRBJ1-1, with D uncertain. CDR3 length: 16 amino acids. CDR1 is MNHEY and CDR2 is SVGAGI in the germline V gene. Deletions cut 0 bases from V and 1 base from J, with 12 bases between. The CDR3 protein is CASSYSLSRRNTEAFF. In DNA form, the CDR3 reads TGTGCCAGCAGTTACTCGCTGTCCAGACGGAACACTGAAGCTTTCTTT.

This clonotype was counted at least ten times. The chain has TRBV20-1 and TRBJ2-3; 9 nucleotides agree with TRBD2. V dropped 5 bases and J dropped 3; count of bases not matched to a gene: 12. Germline lookup yields CDR1 DFQATT and CDR2 SNEGSKA (reference sequence). The CDR3 runs to 16 residues. In DNA form, the CDR3 reads TGCAGTGCTGGGGGGACTAGCCCAAAGGGGACAGATACGCAGTATTTT. This translates into CSAGGTSPKGTDTQYF.

This clonotype has ten or more counts. J is TRBJ2-3 and V is TRBV5-1; no clear D. The germline gives CDR1 SGHRS, CDR2 YFSETQ. V lost 0 bases, J lost 6 bases, and 5 bases lay in between. The CDR3 has 12 amino acids. DNA of the CDR3: TGCGCCAGCAGCTTGGATTGGGATACGCAGTATTTT. It translates to CASSLDWDTQYF.

The chain carries TRBV27 and TRBJ1-1; D gene unclear. The germline CDR1 and CDR2 sequences are MNHEY and SMNVEV (reference sequence). This CDR3 has 13 residues. Trimming left V 2 bases short and J 3 bases short, with 7 bases between. The CDR3 loop reads CASSLGGDTEAFF. The CDR3 DNA reads as TGTGCCAGCAGTTTAGGTGGGGACACTGAAGCTTTCTTT.

This clonotype was recorded at least ten times. The chain recombines TRBV10-3 with TRBJ1-6; weak D call: TRBD1 (5 bases). Trimming removed 0 bases at V and 5 bases at J, with 11 bases between. Germline assignment: CDR1 ENHRY and CDR2 SYGVKD. CDR3 size: 16 residues. CDR3 nucleotide sequence: TGTGCCATCAGTGAGTCCGGGGGGGGAAATAATTCACCCCTCCACTTT. It yields the protein CAISESGGGNNSPLHF.

With regard to this clonotype: This clone may be a read error of a much larger clone one base away. The CDR3 region is CAGSLVGGGKTQYF. In DNA, the CDR3 is TGTGCCGGCAGCTTAGTTGGTGGGGGTAAGACCCAGTACTTC. The chain combines TRBV7-2 with TRBJ2-5; D is possibly TRBD1 or TRBD2 (5 bases each). There are 14 residues in the CDR3. Germline V gene sequence: CDR1 SGHTA, CDR2 FQGNSA.